The clone carrying this T cell receptor beta chain was observed a single time. As yet, its antigen is unknown. The repertoire was sequenced with immunoSEQ multiplex PCR; TCRdb's copy has only in-frame clones and lacks some. The sample contains nearly 15,000 clones, around 90% of which appear only once. The CDR3 is 13 amino acids. With 0 bases removed from V and 8 bases from J, the gap between germline ends came to 10 bases. The germline CDR1 and CDR2 sequences are MRHNA and SNTAGT. This sample was taken from a study of T cell clones after liver transplantation. Study-level information: Samples came pre-transplant, pre-randomization before withdrawal, and post-randomization after withdrawal ended.

Whole-study results and caveats: Post-transplant time points were not standardized, so conclusions are preliminary.

This rearrangement joins TRBV6-4 to TRBJ1-2; D might be TRBD1 (5 bases). Source: CD8+ T cells from blood, taken before liver transplant. The clonotype comes from a human donor who received a liver transplant. This chain's CDR3 is CASSDSWRGGYTF. As DNA, the CDR3 is TGTGCCAGCAGTGACTCCTGGCGGGGGGGCTACACCTTC.